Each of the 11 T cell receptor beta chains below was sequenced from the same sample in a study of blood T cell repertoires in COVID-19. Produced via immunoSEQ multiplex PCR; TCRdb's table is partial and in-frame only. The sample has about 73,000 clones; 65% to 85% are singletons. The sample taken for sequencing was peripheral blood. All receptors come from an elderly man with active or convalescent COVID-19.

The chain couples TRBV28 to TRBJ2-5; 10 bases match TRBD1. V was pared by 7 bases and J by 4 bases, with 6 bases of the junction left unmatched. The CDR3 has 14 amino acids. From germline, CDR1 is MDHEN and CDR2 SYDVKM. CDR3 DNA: TGTGCCAGCAAAACCAGGACAGGGGGAGAGACCCAGTACTTC. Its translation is CASKTRTGGETQYF.

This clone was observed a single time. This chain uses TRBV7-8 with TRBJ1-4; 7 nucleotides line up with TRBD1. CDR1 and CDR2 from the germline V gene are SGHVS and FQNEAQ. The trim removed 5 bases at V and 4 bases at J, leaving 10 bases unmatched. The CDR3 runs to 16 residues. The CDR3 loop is CASSPNQGGLNEKLFF. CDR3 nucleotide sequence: TGTGCCAGCAGCCCGAACCAGGGGGGCCTTAATGAAAAACTGTTTTTT.

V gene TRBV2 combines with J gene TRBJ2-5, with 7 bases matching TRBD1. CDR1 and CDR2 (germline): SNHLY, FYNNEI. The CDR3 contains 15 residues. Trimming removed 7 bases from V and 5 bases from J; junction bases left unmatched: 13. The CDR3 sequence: CASTGWTGATETQYF. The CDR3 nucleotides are TGTGCCAGCACAGGTTGGACAGGCGCAACGGAGACCCAGTACTTC.

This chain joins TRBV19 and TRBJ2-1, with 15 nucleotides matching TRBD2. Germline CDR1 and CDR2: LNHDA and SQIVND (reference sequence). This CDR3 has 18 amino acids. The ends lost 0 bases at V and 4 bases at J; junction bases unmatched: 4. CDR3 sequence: CASSIDGTSGGKYNEQFF. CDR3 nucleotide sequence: TGTGCCAGTAGTATAGACGGGACTAGCGGGGGGAAGTACAATGAGCAGTTCTTC.

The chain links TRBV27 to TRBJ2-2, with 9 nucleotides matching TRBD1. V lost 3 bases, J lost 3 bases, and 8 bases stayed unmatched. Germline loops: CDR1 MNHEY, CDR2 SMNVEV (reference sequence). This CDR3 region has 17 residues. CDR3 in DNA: TGTGCCAGCAGTTTCCTTCCCGGGACAGGGTACACCGGGGAGCTGTTTTTT. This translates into CASSFLPGTGYTGELFF.

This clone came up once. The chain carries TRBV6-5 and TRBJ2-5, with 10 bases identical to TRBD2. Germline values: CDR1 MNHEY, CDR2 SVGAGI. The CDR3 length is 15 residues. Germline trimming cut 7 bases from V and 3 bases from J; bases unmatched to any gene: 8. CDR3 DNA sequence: TGTGCCAGCATCTGGAGCGGGGGGGCTGAAGAGACCCAGTACTTC. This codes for CASIWSGGAEETQYF.

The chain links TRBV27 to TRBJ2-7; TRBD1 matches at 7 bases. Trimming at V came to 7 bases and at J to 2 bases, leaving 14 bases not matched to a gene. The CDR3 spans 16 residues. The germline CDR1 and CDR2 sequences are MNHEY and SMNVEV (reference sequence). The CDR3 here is CASKREGAGSPYEQYF. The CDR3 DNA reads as TGTGCCAGCAAGCGAGAGGGGGCCGGCTCTCCCTACGAGCAGTACTTC.

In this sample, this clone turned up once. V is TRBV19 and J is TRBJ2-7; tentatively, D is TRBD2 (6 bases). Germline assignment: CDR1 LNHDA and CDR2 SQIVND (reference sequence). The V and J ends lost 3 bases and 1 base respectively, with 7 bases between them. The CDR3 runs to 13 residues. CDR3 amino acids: CASSIGLSYEQYF. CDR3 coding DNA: TGTGCCAGTAGTATCGGACTATCCTACGAGCAGTACTTC. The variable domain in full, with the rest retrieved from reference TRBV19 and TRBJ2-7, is DGGITQSPKYLFRKEGQNVTLSCEQNLNHDAMYWYRQDPGQGLRLIYYSQIVNDFQKGDIAEGYSVSREKKESFPLTVTSAQKNPTAFYLCASSIGLSYEQYFGPGTRLTVT.

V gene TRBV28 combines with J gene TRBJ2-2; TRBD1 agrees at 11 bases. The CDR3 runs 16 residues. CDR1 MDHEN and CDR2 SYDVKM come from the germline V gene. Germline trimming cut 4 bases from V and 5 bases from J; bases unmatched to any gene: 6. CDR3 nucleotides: TGTGCCAGCAGTTCGCCGGGACAGGGGGGTACCGGGGAGCTGTTTTTT. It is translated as CASSSPGQGGTGELFF.

CDR3 residues: CSVDLDPTDTQYF. CDR3 bases: TGCAGCGTTGACCTAGACCCCACAGATACGCAGTATTTT. The genes are TRBV29-1 and TRBJ2-3; D not resolved. The CDR3 is 13 amino acids. V lost 3 bases, J lost 2 bases, and 9 bases lay in between. Germline V gives CDR1 SQVTM, CDR2 ANQGSEA.

DNA for the CDR3: TGTGCCAGCAGCCCTCGGACAGGGCCTTCACCCCTCCACTTT. This gives the protein CASSPRTGPSPLHF. V usage is TRBV3-1 (or the pseudogene TRBV3-2) and J usage is TRBJ1-6, with 8 bases lining up with TRBD1. This CDR3 is 14 amino acids long. The V gene end was trimmed by 4 bases and the J gene end by 9 bases; junction bases not matched to a gene: 5. Per the germline V gene, CDR1 is LGHDT and CDR2 is YNNKEL (reference sequence).